Listed here is a single T cell receptor beta chain. Antigen: not known. These data belong to a study of T cells in localized non-small cell lung cancer. Study results and limitations: There was higher T cell clonality in uninvolved adjacent lung than in tumor, and it was highest there. Adjacent lung exhibited a median of 57 among the 100 most abundant tumor clones.

The protocol was immunoSEQ multiplex PCR, while the TCRdb copy is restricted to in-frame clones and leaves out a portion. The sample lists about 1,800 clones; 35% to 45% were seen once. Germline V CDR1 and CDR2: MDHEN, SYDVKM. Trimming removed 4 bases from V and 7 bases from J; junction bases left unmatched: 3. The CDR3 has 14 amino acids. The chain joins TRBV28 to TRBJ1-6, with TRBD1 matching over 8 bases. Specimen: lung tumor tissue, collected before any cancer treatment. This clonotype was sampled from a female donor over 55 with stage II squamous cell lung carcinoma. The CDR3 DNA reads TGTGCCAGCAGTTCCAGGGGGCAAAATTCACCCCTCCACTTT. The encoded protein is CASSSRGQNSPLHF.